This T cell receptor beta chain derives from a study of blood T cell repertoires in COVID-19 (dated by TCRdb to the early 2020s). Some background on the complete study: The collaborator samples originated in the United States, Italy and Spain and spanned the acute and convalescent phases of COVID-19. The prospective study material was composed of cDNA or gDNA derived from T cells, B-cell-depleted T cells, or PBMCs. The dataset comprised deeply sampled blood TCRbeta repertoires from subjects exposed to, actively infected with, or recovered from COVID-19. The repertoires were made available in a free public database intended to serve as a resource for research on the immune response to SARS-CoV-2. The samples were drawn from the first 160 participants of the ongoing ImmuneRACE study and from about 1,200 subjects provided by 6 global collaborators. Nearly every sample came with metadata listing a de-identified subject ID, COVID-19 status, age in years and sex. HLA class I and class II types, where available, came from metadata supplied by the sample provider rather than from assay-based typing. What the authors observed across the whole study: The amount of clinical and demographic metadata varied by source and participant and was provided uncurated.

The germline V gene encodes CDR1 SEHNR and CDR2 FQNEAQ (reference sequence). Taken from cysteine to phenylalanine, the CDR3 has 14 residues. The DNA shown is the 42-base CDR3, in frame from base 1. Deletion took 4 bases off V and 0 bases off J, with a span of 8 bases between the germline ends. TCRbeta CDR3 regions were amplified from genomic DNA by means of the immunoSEQ Assay, a bias-controlled multiplex PCR. In the authors' own workflow: The number of nucleated cells in each sample was estimated by amplification of reference gene primers within the assay. To quantify the absolute abundance of each unique TCRbeta CDR3 rearrangement, sequence reads were collapsed and filtered. For each sample, productive Simpson clonality was calculated as the square root of Simpson's diversity index across productive rearrangements. The table was pulled from immuneACCESS by TCRdb, which kept in-frame rearrangements only. Such tables lose some clones; where checked, under half of the loss comes from unresolved V genes, and the rest has no known cause. D and trimming come from the DNA, and the V and J calls and clone size come from that table. Counted in this sample were about 200,000 clones; 70% to 85% of them appeared once. Together, the top ten hold roughly 5% of the sample.

In the prospective study, participants were roughly 18 to 100 years old, resided in about two dozen geographic areas of the United States, and were enrolled through a virtual design. To assign participants to cohorts, the prospective study relied on clinical history that participants themselves reported in a screening survey and a study questionnaire. Mobile phlebotomists in the prospective study collected whole blood, serum and a nasopharyngeal or oropharyngeal swab from every participant. Over a roughly two-month period, participants in the prospective study had the option of providing additional blood draws and questionnaires. Before DNA extraction, blood samples from the prospective study were shipped at room temperature or frozen. Remarks on this clone: The antigen it recognizes is unknown. No per-base quality is available; no much larger clone lies one base away.

Material: PBMCs or T cells enriched from blood (not recorded which). The source of this sequence is a woman aged 60 to 75 with acute COVID-19. The V gene is TRBV7-9 and the J gene is TRBJ2-3; TRBD1 is a possible D gene, resting on 5 matching bases. The base sequence is TGTGCCAGCAGCTGGGGCCTAAGCACAGATACGCAGTATTTT. It specifies CASSWGLSTDTQYF. Extended through the reference TRBV7-9 and TRBJ2-3 proteins, this CDR3 yields the full variable domain: DTGVSQNPRHKITKRGQNVTFRCDPISEHNRLYWYRQTLGQGPEFLTYFQNEAQLEKSRLLSDRFSAERPKGSFSTLEIQRTEQGDSAMYLCASSWGLSTDTQYFGPGTRLTVL.